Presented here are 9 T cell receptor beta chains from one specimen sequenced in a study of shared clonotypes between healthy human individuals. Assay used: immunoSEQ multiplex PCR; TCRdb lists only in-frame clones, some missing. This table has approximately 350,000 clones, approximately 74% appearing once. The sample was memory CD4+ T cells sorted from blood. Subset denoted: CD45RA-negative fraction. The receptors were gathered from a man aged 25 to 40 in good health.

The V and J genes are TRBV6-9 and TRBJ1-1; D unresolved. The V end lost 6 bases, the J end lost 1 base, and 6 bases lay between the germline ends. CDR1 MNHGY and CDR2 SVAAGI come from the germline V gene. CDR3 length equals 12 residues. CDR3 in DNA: TGTGCCAGCAGGGACCCGAACACTGAAGCTTTCTTT. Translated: CASRDPNTEAFF.

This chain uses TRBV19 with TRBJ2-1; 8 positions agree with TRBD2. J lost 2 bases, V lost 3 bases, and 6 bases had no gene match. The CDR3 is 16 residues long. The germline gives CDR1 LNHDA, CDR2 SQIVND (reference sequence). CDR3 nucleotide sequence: TGTGCCAGTAGTATGGTCGGGAGGGGACCCTACAATGAGCAGTTCTTC. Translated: CASSMVGRGPYNEQFF.

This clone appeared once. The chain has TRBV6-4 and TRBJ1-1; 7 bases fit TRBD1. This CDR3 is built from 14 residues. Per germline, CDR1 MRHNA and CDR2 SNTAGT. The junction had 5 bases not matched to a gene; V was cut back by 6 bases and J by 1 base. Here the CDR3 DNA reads TGTGCCAGCAGGGCCTCAGGGGGGAACACTGAAGCTTTCTTT. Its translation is CASRASGGNTEAFF.

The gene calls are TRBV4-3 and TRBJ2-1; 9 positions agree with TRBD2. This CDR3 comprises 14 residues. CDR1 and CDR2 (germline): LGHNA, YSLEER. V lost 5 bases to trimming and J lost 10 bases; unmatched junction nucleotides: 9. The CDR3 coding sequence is TGCGCCAGCAGCGAGTCGGGGCGGGAGGGCGAGCAGTTCTTC. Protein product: CASSESGREGEQFF.

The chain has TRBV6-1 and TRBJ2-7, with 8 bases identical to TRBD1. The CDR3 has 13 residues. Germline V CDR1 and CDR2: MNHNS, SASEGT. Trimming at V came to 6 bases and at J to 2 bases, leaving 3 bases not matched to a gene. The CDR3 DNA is TGTGCCAGCAGCAGGGGGCTTCCCTACGAGCAGTACTTC. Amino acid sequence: CASSRGLPYEQYF.

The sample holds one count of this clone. The CDR3 DNA is TGTGCCAGTAGTATAGGAAAAGGGTGGATTTCGGCAGGGGCCAACGTCCTGACTTTC. Translation: CASSIGKGWISAGANVLTF. V gene TRBV19 combines with J gene TRBJ2-6; D gene unclear. The V end lost 1 base, the J end lost 4 bases, and 20 bases lay between the germline ends. From germline, CDR1 is LNHDA and CDR2 SQIVND (reference sequence). CDR3 size: 19 residues.

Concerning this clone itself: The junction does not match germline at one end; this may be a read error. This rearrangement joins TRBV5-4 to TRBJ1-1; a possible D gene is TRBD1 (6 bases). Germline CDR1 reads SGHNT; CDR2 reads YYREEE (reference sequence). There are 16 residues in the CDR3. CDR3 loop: CASSLGGAAGNTDAFF. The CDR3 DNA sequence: TGTGCCAGCAGCTTGGGGGGGGCCGCGGGGAACACTGACGCTTTCTTT.

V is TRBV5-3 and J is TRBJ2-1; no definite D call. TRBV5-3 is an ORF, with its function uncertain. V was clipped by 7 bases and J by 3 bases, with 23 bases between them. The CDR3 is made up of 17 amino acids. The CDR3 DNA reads TGTGCCAGATCAACCCCGGATGTGGTCCCCTACTACAATGAGCAGTTCTTC. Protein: CARSTPDVVPYYNEQFF.

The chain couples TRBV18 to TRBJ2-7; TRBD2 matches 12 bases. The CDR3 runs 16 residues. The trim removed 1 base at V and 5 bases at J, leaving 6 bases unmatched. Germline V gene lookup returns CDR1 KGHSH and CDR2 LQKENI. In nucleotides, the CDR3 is TGTGCCAGCTCACCACAAACTAGCGGGAGGACGCACGAGCAGTACTTC. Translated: CASSPQTSGRTHEQYF. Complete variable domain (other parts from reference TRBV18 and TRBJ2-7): NAGVMQNPRHLVRRRGQEARLRCSPMKGHSHVYWYRQLPEEGLKFMVYLQKENIIDESGMPKERFSAEFPKEGPSILRIQQVVRGDSAAYFCASSPQTSGRTHEQYFGPGTRLTVT.